These 20 T cell receptor beta chains were all obtained from the same sample, sequenced in a study of blood T cell repertoires in COVID-19. Sequencing used immunoSEQ multiplex PCR; TCRdb keeps in-frame clones, though not all of them. The table includes a few hundred thousand clones, 80% to 90% detected once. The sequencing sample was made of PBMCs or T cells enriched from blood (not recorded which). These receptors were obtained from a woman in her 40s with acute COVID-19.

The chain has TRBV2 and TRBJ2-2; tentatively, D is TRBD1 (5 bases). CDR1 is SNHLY, CDR2 FYNNEI, per germline. This CDR3 is 13 amino acids long. Between the trimmed V and J ends, which lost 4 bases and 4 bases, there was a span of 7 bases. CDR3 nucleotide sequence: TGTGCCAGCAGTGTAGACAGCACCGGGGAGCTGTTTTTT. Translating it yields CASSVDSTGELFF.

The chain joins TRBV19 to TRBJ2-2; D may be TRBD1 (6 bases). The V gene lost 7 bases and the J gene lost 6 bases, with 15 bases spanning the gap. The CDR3 sequence is 14 residues long. Per the germline V gene, CDR1 is LNHDA and CDR2 is SQIVND (reference sequence). The CDR3 nucleotides are TGTGCCAGTACCGCACAGGGTATAGCCGGGGAGCTGTTTTTT. Residues: CASTAQGIAGELFF.

The chain uses TRBV6-1 and TRBJ2-3, with D maybe TRBD1 (6 bases). V dropped 3 bases and J dropped 6 bases, with 13 bases sitting between them. The CDR3 extends over 14 amino acids. The germline gives CDR1 MNHNS, CDR2 SASEGT. The CDR3 DNA sequence: TGTGCCAGCAGTGATCAGGGGTATTTGGATACGCAGTATTTT. It encodes CASSDQGYLDTQYF.

This rearrangement joins TRBV4-2 to TRBJ1-2, with D perhaps TRBD1 (6 bases). CDR1 LGHNA and CDR2 YNFKEQ come from the germline V gene. The CDR3 sequence is 15 residues long. V was pared by 1 base and J by 3 bases, with 12 bases between. CDR3 protein: CASSQGTETYYGYTF. In DNA, the CDR3 is TGTGCCAGCAGCCAAGGGACAGAAACATACTATGGCTACACCTTC.

This clone was detected ten times or more. V is TRBV5-6 and J is TRBJ1-2; perhaps TRBD1 as D (5 bases). The V and J ends lost 0 bases and 4 bases respectively, with 10 bases between them. Germline CDR1 reads SGHDT; CDR2 reads YYEEEE. The CDR3 has 14 residues. The CDR3 nucleotides read TGTGCCAGCAGCTTGGCCCGTCAGGGCTATGGCTACACCTTC. Its translation: CASSLARQGYGYTF.

The V call is TRBV2, the J call TRBJ2-2, with D hard to call. CDR1 is SNHLY and CDR2 is FYNNEI in the germline V gene. Deletions cut 8 bases from V and 3 bases from J, with 10 bases between. This CDR3 is 13 amino acids long. The chain's CDR3 is CASRSVDTGELFF. The CDR3 DNA is TGTGCCAGCCGGAGCGTAGACACCGGGGAGCTGTTTTTT.

This clone turned up a few times. This chain links TRBV27 with TRBJ2-2, with 7 bases lining up with TRBD2. The V gene's germline CDR1 is MNHEY and CDR2 SMNVEV (reference sequence). V lost 0 bases and J lost 5; bases outside the gene matches: 6. This CDR3 spans 16 amino acids. CDR3 bases: TGTGCCAGCAGTTTATCAGGCGGGAGAGGGACCGGGGAGCTGTTTTTT. The encoded protein is CASSLSGGRGTGELFF.

This rearrangement joins TRBV25-1 to TRBJ2-1; 8 nucleotides line up with TRBD2. V lost 8 bases, J lost 12 bases, and 9 bases stayed unmatched. The CDR3 loop spans 12 amino acids. The germline V gene has CDR1 MGHDK and CDR2 SYGVNS. In nucleotides, the CDR3 is TGTGCCAGCGGTTTAGCGGGGTTTAGGCAGTTCTTC. Residues: CASGLAGFRQFF.

The rearrangement uses TRBV12-5 and TRBJ1-2; no clear D gene. The CDR3 is made up of 13 amino acids. Trimming pared 3 bases from V and 0 bases from J, leaving 5 bases between. From germline, CDR1 is LGHNT and CDR2 FRNRAP. Here the CDR3 DNA reads TGTGCTAGTGGTTTCAACACTAACTATGGCTACACCTTC. It encodes CASGFNTNYGYTF.

As for this clone: The sample holds other DNA sequences that translate to the same CDR3. The gene calls are TRBV19 and TRBJ1-5, with TRBD1 as a possible D gene (6 bases). Germline lookup yields CDR1 LNHDA and CDR2 SQIVND (reference sequence). This CDR3 has 14 residues. Deletions cut 4 bases from V and 5 bases from J, with 12 bases between. The CDR3 spells CASSKDSVYQPQHF. The CDR3 bases are TGTGCCAGTAGTAAGGACAGTGTGTATCAGCCCCAGCATTTT.

This clone was observed a handful of times. The chain joins TRBV5-1 to TRBJ2-1, with 8 bases lining up with TRBD2. The CDR3 is 18 amino acids. The V gene's germline CDR1 is SGHRS and CDR2 YFSETQ. With 3 bases clipped from V and 0 bases from J, the junction kept 11 bases outside the gene matches. The CDR3: CASSWGDGRGASYNEQFF. The CDR3 coding sequence is TGCGCCAGCAGCTGGGGAGACGGGCGGGGGGCCTCCTACAATGAGCAGTTCTTC.

The CDR3 loop is CASRRQGTNYGYTF. The CDR3 DNA is TGTGCCAGCAGACGACAGGGGACTAACTATGGCTACACCTTC. This chain connects TRBV28 to TRBJ1-2, with 8 bases fitting TRBD1. V lost 6 bases to trimming and J lost 0 bases; unmatched junction nucleotides: 3. CDR3 length equals 14 residues. The V gene's germline CDR1 is MDHEN and CDR2 SYDVKM.

The chain recombines TRBV5-1 with TRBJ2-5; D is possibly TRBD2 (6 bases). Trimming took off 1 base at V and 3 bases at J, with 13 bases between the two ends. Germline V gene sequence: CDR1 SGHRS, CDR2 YFSETQ. The CDR3 contains 15 residues. Here the CDR3 reads CASSLTGPGEETQYF. The CDR3 DNA sequence: TGCGCCAGCAGCTTGACCGGACCGGGGGAAGAGACCCAGTACTTC.

The chain recombines TRBV6-6 with TRBJ1-3; the D gene is possibly TRBD1 (6 bases). The length of the CDR3 is 16 residues. Deletions cut 2 bases from V and 0 bases from J, with 11 bases between. The germline V gene encodes CDR1 MNHNY and CDR2 SVGAGI (reference sequence). The CDR3 is CASSYGGTYSGNTIYF. The CDR3 nucleotides are TGTGCCAGCAGTTACGGGGGCACATACTCTGGAAACACCATATATTTT.

The V and J genes are TRBV28 and TRBJ2-3; 11 nucleotides align to TRBD2. CDR3 size: 19 residues. After removal of 6 bases from V and 2 bases from J, the junction contained 16 bases not matched to a gene. Germline V gives CDR1 MDHEN, CDR2 SYDVKM. CDR3 DNA: TGTGCCAGCAGCCCACCCCTGCGTCCGACTAGCGGGAACACAGATACGCAGTATTTT. Residues: CASSPPLRPTSGNTDTQYF.

The J gene is TRBJ2-7, the V gene TRBV6-5; D remains ambiguous. The CDR3 has 11 residues. The germline V gene encodes CDR1 MNHEY and CDR2 SVGAGI. Trimming took 0 bases from V and 6 from J, leaving 3 bases between them. CDR3 coding DNA: TGTGCCAGCAGTTACTCGGCCGAGCAGTACTTC. As protein: CASSYSAEQYF.

The chain carries TRBV6-5 and TRBJ1-2; weak D call: TRBD1 (5 bases). The germline CDR1 and CDR2 sequences are MNHEY and SVGAGI. Trimming pared 0 bases from V and 4 bases from J, leaving 15 bases between. This CDR3 spans 16 amino acids. The CDR3 sequence is CASSYSVDIRVYGYTF. For the CDR3, the DNA is TGTGCCAGCAGTTACTCCGTGGACATTAGAGTCTATGGCTACACCTTC.

The chain employs TRBV9 and TRBJ2-2, with D tentatively TRBD2 (5 bases). CDR3 length equals 13 residues. Germline CDR1 SGDLS, CDR2 YYNGEE. The V end lost 0 bases, the J end lost 7 bases, and 7 bases lay between the germline ends. The CDR3 region is CASSVADFGELFF. The DNA for the CDR3 is TGTGCCAGCAGCGTAGCGGACTTCGGGGAGCTGTTTTTT.

The rearrangement joins TRBV27 to TRBJ2-1, with D possibly TRBD1 on 6 matching bases. The V and J ends lost 5 bases and 4 bases respectively, with 6 bases between them. Looked up from germline, CDR1 is MNHEY and CDR2 is SMNVEV (reference sequence). The CDR3 has 12 residues. The CDR3 DNA sequence: TGTGCCAGCAGTGACAGGTACAATGAGCAGTTCTTC. This gives the protein CASSDRYNEQFF.

The table lists this clone with a count of one. The rearrangement joins TRBV25-1 to TRBJ1-1; D uncertain. Germline values: CDR1 MGHDK, CDR2 SYGVNS. The CDR3 has 14 amino acids. The germline V and J ends were trimmed by 6 bases and 3 bases, with 14 bases remaining between them. The CDR3 region has the DNA TGTGCCAGCAGGTCGCTGGGAGGGTACACTGAAGCTTTCTTT. It codes for CASRSLGGYTEAFF.